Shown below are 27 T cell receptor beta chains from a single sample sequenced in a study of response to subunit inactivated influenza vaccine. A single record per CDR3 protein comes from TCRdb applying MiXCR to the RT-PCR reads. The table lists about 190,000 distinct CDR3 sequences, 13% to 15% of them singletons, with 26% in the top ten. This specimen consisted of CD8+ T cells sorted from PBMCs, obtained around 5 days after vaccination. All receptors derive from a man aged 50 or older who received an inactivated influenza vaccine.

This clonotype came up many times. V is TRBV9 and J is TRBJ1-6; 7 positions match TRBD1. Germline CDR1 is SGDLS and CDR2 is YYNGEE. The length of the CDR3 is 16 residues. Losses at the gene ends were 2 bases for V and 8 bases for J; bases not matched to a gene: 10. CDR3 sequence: CASSVTGEFGDSPLHF. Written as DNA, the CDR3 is TGTGCCAGCAGCGTCACAGGGGAGTTTGGGGATTCACCCCTCCACTTT. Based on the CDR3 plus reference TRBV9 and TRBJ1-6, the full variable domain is DSGVTQTPKHLITATGQRVTLRCSPRSGDLSVYWYQQSLDQGLQFLIQYYNGEERAKGNILERFSAQQFPDLHSELNLSSLELGDSALYFCASSVTGEFGDSPLHFGNGTRLTVT.

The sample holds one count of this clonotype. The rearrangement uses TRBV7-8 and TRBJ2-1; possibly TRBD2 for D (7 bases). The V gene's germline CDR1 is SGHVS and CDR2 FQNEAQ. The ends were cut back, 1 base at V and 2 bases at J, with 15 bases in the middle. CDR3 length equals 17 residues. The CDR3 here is CASSLEGGGGTYNEQFF. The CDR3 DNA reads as TGTGCCAGCAGCTTAGAAGGGGGAGGGGGGACCTACAATGAGCAGTTCTTC.

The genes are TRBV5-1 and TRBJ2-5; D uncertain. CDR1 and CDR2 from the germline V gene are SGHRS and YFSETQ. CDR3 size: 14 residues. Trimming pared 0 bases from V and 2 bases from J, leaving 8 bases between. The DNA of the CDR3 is TGCGCCAGCAGCTTGGATCGCAGGCAAGAGACCCAGTACTTC. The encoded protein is CASSLDRRQETQYF.

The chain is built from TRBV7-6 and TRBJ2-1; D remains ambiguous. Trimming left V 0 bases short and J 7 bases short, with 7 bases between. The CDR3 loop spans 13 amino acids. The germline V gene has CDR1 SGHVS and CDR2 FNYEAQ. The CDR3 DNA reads TGTGCCAGCAGCTTAGCCACAGAAAATGAGCAGTTCTTC. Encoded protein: CASSLATENEQFF.

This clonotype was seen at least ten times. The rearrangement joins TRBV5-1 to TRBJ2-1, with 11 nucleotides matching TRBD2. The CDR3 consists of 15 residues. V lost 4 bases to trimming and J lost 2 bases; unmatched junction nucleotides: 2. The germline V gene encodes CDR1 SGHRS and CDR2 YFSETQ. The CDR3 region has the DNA TGCGCCAGCAGCACGACTAGCGGGGCCTACAATGAGCAGTTCTTC. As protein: CASSTTSGAYNEQFF. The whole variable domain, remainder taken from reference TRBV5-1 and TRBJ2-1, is KAGVTQTPRYLIKTRGQQVTLSCSPISGHRSVSWYQQTPGQGLQFLFEYFSETQRNKGNFPGRFSGRQFSNSRSEMNVSTLELGDSALYLCASSTTSGAYNEQFFGPGTRLTVL.

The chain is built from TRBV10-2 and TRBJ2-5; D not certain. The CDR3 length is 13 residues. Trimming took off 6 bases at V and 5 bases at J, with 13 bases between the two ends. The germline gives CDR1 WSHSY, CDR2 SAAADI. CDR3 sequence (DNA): TGCGCCAGCAGGGACCTGACGCTGGAGACCCAGTACTTC. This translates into CASRDLTLETQYF.

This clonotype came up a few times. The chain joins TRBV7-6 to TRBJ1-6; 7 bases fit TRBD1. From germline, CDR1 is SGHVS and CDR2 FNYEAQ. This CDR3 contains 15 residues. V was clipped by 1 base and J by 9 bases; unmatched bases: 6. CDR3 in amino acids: CASSLVVGGGSPLHF. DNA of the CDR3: TGTGCCAGCAGCTTAGTGGTAGGGGGCGGTTCACCCCTCCACTTT.

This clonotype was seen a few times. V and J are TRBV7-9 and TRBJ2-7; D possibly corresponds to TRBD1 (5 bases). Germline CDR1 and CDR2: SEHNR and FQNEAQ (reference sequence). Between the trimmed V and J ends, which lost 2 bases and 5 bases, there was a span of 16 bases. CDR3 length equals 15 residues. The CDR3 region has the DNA TGTGCCAGCAGCTTACAAGGTGCAGGGCCCCACGAGCAGTACTTC. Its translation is CASSLQGAGPHEQYF. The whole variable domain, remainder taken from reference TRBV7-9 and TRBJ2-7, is DTGVSQNPRHKITKRGQNVTFRCDPISEHNRLYWYRQTLGQGPEFLTYFQNEAQLEKSRLLSDRFSAERPKGSFSTLEIQRTEQGDSAMYLCASSLQGAGPHEQYFGPGTRLTVT.

The CDR3 region has the DNA TGTGCCAGCCGGGGGGGGGGTAACTCCTACGAGCAGTACTTC. Translation gives CASRGGGNSYEQYF. This chain joins TRBV28 and TRBJ2-7, with TRBD2 matching 8 bases. The CDR3 has 14 residues. The V segment lost 8 bases and the J segment 0 bases; nucleotides outside the gene matches: 6. Looked up from germline, CDR1 is MDHEN and CDR2 is SYDVKM. Full variable domain (outside the CDR3, taken from reference TRBV28 and TRBJ2-7): DVKVTQSSRYLVKRTGEKVFLECVQDMDHENMFWYRQDPGLGLRLIYFSYDVKMKEKGDIPEGYSVSREKKERFSLILESASTNQTSMYLCASRGGGNSYEQYFGPGTRLTVT.

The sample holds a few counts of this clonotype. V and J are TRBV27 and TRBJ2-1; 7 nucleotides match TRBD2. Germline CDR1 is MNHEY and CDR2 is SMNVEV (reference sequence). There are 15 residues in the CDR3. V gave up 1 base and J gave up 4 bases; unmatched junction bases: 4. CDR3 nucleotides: TGTGCCAGCAGTTTATTTGGTAGCGGGTACAATGAGCAGTTCTTC. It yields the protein CASSLFGSGYNEQFF.

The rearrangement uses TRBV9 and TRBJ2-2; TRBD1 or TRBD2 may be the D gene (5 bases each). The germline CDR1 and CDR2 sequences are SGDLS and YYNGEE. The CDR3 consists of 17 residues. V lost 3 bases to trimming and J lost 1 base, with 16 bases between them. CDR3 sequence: CASSAPGTHRNTGELFF. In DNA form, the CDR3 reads TGTGCCAGCAGCGCCCCCGGGACCCACAGGAACACCGGGGAGCTGTTTTTT.

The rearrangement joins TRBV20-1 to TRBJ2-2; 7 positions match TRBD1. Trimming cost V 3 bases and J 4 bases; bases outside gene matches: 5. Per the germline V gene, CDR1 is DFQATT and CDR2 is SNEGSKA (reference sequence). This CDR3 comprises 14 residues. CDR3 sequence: CSARERTGTGELFF. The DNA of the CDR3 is TGCAGTGCTAGGGAGAGGACAGGCACCGGGGAGCTGTTTTTT.

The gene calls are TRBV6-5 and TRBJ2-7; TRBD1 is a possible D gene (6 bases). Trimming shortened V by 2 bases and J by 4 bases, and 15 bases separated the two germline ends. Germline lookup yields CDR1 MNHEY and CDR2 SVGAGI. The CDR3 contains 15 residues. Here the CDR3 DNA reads TGTGCCAGCAGTTACGGCCCAGGGGAAAGGTACGAGCAGTACTTC. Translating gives CASSYGPGERYEQYF.

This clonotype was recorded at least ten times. CDR3 protein: CASSQENGPGTEKETQYF. For the CDR3, the DNA is TGCGCCAGCAGCCAAGAGAACGGACCCGGGACTGAAAAAGAGACCCAGTACTTC. The rearrangement uses TRBV4-3 and TRBJ2-5; the D gene is possibly TRBD2 (6 bases). Germline V lookup: CDR1 LGHNA, CDR2 YSLEER. V lost 0 bases to trimming and J lost 3 bases, with 20 bases between them. This CDR3 contains 18 residues.

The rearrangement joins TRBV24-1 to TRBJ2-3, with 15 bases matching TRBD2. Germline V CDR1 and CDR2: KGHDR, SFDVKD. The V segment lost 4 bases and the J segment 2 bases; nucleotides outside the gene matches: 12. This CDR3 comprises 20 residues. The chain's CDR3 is CATSDPGTSGGIKFTDTQYF. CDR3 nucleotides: TGTGCCACCAGTGACCCCGGGACTAGCGGGGGGATTAAATTCACAGATACGCAGTATTTT.

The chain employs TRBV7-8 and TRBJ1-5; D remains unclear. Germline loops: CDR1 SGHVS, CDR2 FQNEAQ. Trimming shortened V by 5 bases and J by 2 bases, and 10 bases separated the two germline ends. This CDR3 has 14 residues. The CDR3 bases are TGTGCCAGCAGCGAAGGCCGGGGCAATCAGCCCCAGCATTTT. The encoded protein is CASSEGRGNQPQHF.

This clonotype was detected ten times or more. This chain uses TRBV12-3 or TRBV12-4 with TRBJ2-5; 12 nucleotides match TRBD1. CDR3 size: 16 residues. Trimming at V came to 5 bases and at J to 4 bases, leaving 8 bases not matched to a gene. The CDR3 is CASSPPGTGGLETQYF. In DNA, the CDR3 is TGTGCCAGCAGTCCACCCGGGACAGGGGGCTTAGAGACCCAGTACTTC.

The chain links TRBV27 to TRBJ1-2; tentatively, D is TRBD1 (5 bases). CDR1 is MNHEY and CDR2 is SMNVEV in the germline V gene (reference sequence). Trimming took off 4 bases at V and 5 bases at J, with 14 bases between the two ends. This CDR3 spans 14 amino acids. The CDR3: CASSSHGTPYGYTF. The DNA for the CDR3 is TGTGCCAGCAGTTCCCACGGGACGCCATATGGCTACACCTTC.

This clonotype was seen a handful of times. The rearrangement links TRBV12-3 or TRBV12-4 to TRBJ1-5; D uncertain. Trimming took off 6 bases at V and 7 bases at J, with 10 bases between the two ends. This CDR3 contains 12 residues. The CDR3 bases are TGTGCCAGCAGCCCAACGAGGCAGCCCCAGCATTTT. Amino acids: CASSPTRQPQHF.

DNA for the CDR3: TGTGCCAGCAGTAAGGACAGCCCGAACACTGAAGCTTTCTTT. Translating gives CASSKDSPNTEAFF. The chain has TRBV12-3 or TRBV12-4 and TRBJ1-1, with TRBD1 as a possible D gene (6 bases). V lost 5 bases, J lost 1 base, and 11 bases lay in between. The CDR3 covers 14 residues.

CDR3 bases: TGCGCCAGCAGCCAAGATGCACTAGCGGGAGGGGGTGAGCAGTTCTTC. Its translation is CASSQDALAGGGEQFF. The chain has TRBV4-3 and TRBJ2-1; 13 nucleotides agree with TRBD2. Germline CDR1 reads LGHNA; CDR2 reads YSLEER. Trimming took 0 bases from V and 9 from J; bases not matched to a gene: 5. This CDR3 contains 16 residues.

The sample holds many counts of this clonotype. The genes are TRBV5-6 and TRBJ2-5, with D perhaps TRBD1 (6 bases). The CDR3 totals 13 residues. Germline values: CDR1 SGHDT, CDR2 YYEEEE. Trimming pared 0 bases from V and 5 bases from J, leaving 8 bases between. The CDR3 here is CASSLDRAETQYF. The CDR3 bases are TGTGCCAGCAGCTTGGACAGGGCGGAGACCCAGTACTTC.

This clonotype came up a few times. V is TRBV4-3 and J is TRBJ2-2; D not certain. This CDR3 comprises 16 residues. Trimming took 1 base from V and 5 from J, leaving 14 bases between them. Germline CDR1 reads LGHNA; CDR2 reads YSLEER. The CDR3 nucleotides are TGCGCCAGCAGCCAAGGGCGCCGAAGCCCGACCGGGGAGCTGTTTTTT. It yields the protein CASSQGRRSPTGELFF.

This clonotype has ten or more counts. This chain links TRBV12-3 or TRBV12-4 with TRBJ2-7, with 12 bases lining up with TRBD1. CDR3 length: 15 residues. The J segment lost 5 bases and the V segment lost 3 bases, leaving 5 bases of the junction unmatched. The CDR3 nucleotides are TGTGCCAGCAGTTTGACGGGGACAGGGGGCCACGAGCAGTACTTC. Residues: CASSLTGTGGHEQYF.

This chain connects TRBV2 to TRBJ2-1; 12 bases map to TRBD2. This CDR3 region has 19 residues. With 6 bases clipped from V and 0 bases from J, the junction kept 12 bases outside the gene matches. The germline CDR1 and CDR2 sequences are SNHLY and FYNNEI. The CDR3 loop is CASSLVPGLAGGSYNEQFF. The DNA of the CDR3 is TGTGCCAGCAGCCTCGTCCCGGGACTAGCGGGTGGCTCCTACAATGAGCAGTTCTTC.

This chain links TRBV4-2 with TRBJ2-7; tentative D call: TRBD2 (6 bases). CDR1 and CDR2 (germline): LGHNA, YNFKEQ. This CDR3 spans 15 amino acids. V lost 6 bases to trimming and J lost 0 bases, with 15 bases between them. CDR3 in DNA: TGTGCCAGCAGTCCTATGGACGGGAGCTCCTACGAGCAGTACTTC. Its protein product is CASSPMDGSSYEQYF.

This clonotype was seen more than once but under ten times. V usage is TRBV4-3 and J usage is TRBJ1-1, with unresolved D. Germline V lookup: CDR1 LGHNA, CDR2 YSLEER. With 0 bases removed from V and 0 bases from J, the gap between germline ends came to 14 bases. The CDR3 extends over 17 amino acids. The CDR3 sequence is CASSQDLWAQMNTEAFF. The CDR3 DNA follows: TGCGCCAGCAGCCAAGATCTTTGGGCACAGATGAACACTGAAGCTTTCTTT.